This T cell receptor beta chain was observed in a study of blood T cell repertoires in COVID-19. Overall study: Acute and convalescent COVID-19 specimens originated in the United States, Italy and Spain.

This table comes from immunoSEQ multiplex PCR, and its TCRdb copy is limited to in-frame clones, with some not included. The sample lists roughly 32,000 clones; 85% were seen once. Germline-derived CDR1 and CDR2 are SGHNT and YYREEE (reference sequence). The ends were cut back, 4 bases at V and 6 bases at J, with 10 bases in the middle. The CDR3 spans 13 residues. This clone was counted once. Material: peripheral blood. The TCR was taken from a man at least 80 years old with active COVID-19. The chain has TRBV5-4 and TRBJ2-2, with a weak D call TRBD2 (5 bases). The CDR3 sequence is CASSRDRPGELFF. DNA for the CDR3: TGTGCCAGCAGCCGGGATCGCCCCGGGGAGCTGTTTTTT.